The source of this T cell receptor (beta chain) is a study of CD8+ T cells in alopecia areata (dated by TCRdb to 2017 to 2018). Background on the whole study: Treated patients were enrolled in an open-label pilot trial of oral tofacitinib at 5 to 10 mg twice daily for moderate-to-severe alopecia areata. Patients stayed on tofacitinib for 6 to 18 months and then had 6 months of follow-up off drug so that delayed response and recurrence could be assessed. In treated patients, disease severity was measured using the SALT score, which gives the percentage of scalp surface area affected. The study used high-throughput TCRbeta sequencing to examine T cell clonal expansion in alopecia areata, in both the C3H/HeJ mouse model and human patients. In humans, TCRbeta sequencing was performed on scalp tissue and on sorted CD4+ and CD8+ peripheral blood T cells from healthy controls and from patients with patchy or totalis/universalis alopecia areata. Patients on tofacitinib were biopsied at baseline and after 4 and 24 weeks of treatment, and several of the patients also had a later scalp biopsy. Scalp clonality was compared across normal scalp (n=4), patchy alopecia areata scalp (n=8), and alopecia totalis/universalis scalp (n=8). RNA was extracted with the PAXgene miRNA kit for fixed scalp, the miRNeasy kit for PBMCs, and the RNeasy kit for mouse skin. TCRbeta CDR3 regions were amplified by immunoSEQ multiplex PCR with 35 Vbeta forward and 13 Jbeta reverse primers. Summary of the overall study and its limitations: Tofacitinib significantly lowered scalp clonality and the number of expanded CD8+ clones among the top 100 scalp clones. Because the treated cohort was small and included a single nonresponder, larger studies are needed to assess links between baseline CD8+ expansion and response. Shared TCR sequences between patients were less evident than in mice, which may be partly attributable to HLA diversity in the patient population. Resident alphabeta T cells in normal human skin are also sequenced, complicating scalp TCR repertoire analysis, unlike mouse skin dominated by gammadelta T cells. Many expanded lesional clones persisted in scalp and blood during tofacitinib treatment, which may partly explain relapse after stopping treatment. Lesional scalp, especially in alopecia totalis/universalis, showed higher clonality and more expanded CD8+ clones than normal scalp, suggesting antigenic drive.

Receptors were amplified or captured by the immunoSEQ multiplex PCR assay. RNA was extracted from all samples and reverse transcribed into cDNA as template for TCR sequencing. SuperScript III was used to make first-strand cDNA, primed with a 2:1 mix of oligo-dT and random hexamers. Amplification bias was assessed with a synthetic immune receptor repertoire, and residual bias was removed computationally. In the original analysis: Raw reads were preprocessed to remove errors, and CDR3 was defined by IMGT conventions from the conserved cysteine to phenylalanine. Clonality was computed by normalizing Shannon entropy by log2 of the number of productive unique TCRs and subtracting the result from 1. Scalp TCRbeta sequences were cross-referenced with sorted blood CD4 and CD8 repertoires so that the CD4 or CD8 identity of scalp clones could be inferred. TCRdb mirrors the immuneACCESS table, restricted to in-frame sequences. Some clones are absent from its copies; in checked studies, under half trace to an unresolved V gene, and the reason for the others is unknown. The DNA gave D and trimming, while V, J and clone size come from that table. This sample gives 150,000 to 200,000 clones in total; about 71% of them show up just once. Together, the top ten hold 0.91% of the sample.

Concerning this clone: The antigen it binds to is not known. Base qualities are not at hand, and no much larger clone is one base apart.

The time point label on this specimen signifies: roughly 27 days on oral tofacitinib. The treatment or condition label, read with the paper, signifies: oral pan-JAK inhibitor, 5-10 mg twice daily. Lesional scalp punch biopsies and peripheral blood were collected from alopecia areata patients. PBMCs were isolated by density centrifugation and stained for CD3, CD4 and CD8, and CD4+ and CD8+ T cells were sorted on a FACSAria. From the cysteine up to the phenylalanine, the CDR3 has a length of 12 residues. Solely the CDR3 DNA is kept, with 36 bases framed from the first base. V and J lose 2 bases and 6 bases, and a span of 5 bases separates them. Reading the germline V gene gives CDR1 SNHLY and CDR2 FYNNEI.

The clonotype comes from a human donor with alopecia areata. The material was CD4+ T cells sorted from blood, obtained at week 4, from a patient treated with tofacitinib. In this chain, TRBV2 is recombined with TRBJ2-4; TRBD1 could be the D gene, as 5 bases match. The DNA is TGTGCCAGCAGTGAACAGGGAAACATTCAGTACTTC. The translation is CASSEQGNIQYF.